The 7 T cell receptor beta chains given below trace back to one sample, sequenced in a study of naive and memory T cell subsets. The beta constant-region primer was an equimolar mix of two oligonucleotides covering TRBC1 and TRBC2. In TCRdb, the UMI-ligation and nested PCR reads were re-called with MiXCR into one record per CDR3 protein. The table lists approximately 140,000 distinct CDR3 sequences, about 18% of them singletons, with 0.14% to 0.15% in the top ten. Sequenced sample: naive CD4+ T cells from blood. These receptor sequences come from a human donor in good health.

This clonotype is a singleton in its sample. The chain couples TRBV5-1 to TRBJ2-6, with D perhaps assigned TRBD1 or TRBD2 (5 bases each). The CDR3 extends over 17 amino acids. Germline CDR1 and CDR2: SGHRS and YFSETQ. The V gene lost 3 bases and the J gene lost 1 base, with 14 bases spanning the gap. CDR3 in DNA: TGCGCCAGCAGCTCCGGGACGTCGGCTTCTGGGGCCAACGTCCTGACTTTC. Translating it yields CASSSGTSASGANVLTF.

This clonotype was counted only a few times. The chain uses TRBV7-8 and TRBJ2-6; no definite D call. Germline CDR1 is SGHVS and CDR2 is FQNEAQ. The CDR3 has 16 residues. Trimming pared 1 base from V and 2 bases from J, leaving 9 bases between. This chain's CDR3 is CASSLVAPPGANVLTF. In DNA, the CDR3 is TGTGCCAGCAGCTTAGTAGCCCCTCCTGGGGCCAACGTCCTGACTTTC.

This sequence joins TRBV7-2 and TRBJ1-5; D unresolved. This CDR3 is 13 amino acids long. The germline V gene encodes CDR1 SGHTA and CDR2 FQGNSA. Trimming removed 3 bases at V and 4 bases at J, with 7 bases between. In DNA, the CDR3 is TGTGCCAGCAGCTTTAGACGAAATCAGCCCCAGCATTTT. It encodes CASSFRRNQPQHF.

For the CDR3, the DNA is TGCAGCGTTGTTGGCGGAAACAATGAGCAGTTCTTC. Its protein product is CSVVGGNNEQFF. The chain joins TRBV29-1 to TRBJ2-1; D remains ambiguous. The CDR3 sequence is 12 residues long. Deletions cut 4 bases from V and 5 bases from J, with 9 bases between. CDR1 is SQVTM, CDR2 ANQGSEA, per germline.

This sequence joins TRBV4-2 and TRBJ2-7, with D maybe TRBD2 (5 bases). This CDR3 spans 16 amino acids. Germline CDR1 reads LGHNA; CDR2 reads YNFKEQ. Trimming pared 1 base from V and 3 bases from J, leaving 16 bases between. The DNA of the CDR3 is TGTGCCAGCAGCCAAGTTGCGTTGGACGGGAACTACGAGCAGTACTTC. Translated, it gives CASSQVALDGNYEQYF.

This clonotype turned up a few times. The V gene is TRBV6-5, the J gene TRBJ1-1, with a weak D call TRBD1 (6 bases). This CDR3 comprises 16 residues. The germline CDR1 and CDR2 sequences are MNHEY and SVGAGI. V was trimmed by 5 bases and J by 0 bases, leaving 16 bases between them. The CDR3 is CASSRTAVGMNTEAFF. The CDR3 bases are TGTGCCAGCAGTAGGACAGCCGTGGGCATGAACACTGAAGCTTTCTTT.

The rearrangement uses TRBV6-5 and TRBJ1-3; tentatively, D is TRBD1 (5 bases). From germline, CDR1 is MNHEY and CDR2 SVGAGI. This CDR3 has 14 residues. Trimming took 9 bases from V and 0 from J, leaving 12 bases between them. CDR3 region: CASGVTDSGNTIYF. For the CDR3, the DNA is TGTGCCAGTGGAGTGACAGACTCTGGAAACACCATATATTTT.